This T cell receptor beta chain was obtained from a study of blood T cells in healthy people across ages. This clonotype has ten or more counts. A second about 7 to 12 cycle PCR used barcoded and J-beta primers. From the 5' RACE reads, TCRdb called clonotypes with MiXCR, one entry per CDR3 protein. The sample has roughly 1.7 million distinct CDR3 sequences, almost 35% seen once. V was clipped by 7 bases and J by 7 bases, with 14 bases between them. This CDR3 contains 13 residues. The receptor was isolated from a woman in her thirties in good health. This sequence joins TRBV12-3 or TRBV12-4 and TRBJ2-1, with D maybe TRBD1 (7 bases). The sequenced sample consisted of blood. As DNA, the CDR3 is TGTGCCAGCAAGGGGGCCGGGAGAAATGAGCAGTTCTTC. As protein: CASKGAGRNEQFF.